The 2 T cell receptor beta chains presented below share a single source sample, sequenced in a study of T cells after yellow fever vaccination. TCRdb independently ran MiXCR on the 5' RACE reads; one entry per CDR3 protein. The table shows over 130,000 distinct CDR3 sequences, with 6.5% to 8.5% occurring only once. The sequenced sample was CD4+ T cells sorted from PBMCs, obtained 5 days after the yellow fever booster vaccination. These receptors all stem from a man aged 30 to 39 who received the YFV17D yellow fever vaccine.

The chain has TRBV7-2 and TRBJ1-1, with D perhaps TRBD1 (5 bases). Germline V gene sequence: CDR1 SGHTA, CDR2 FQGNSA. V lost 3 bases and J lost 0, with 8 bases in between. The CDR3 length is 14 residues. CDR3 nucleotides: TGTGCCAGCAGCTTTATGGGGGTGAACACTGAAGCTTTCTTT. Protein product: CASSFMGVNTEAFF.

This clonotype was seen repeatedly, ten times or more. V usage is TRBV15 and J usage is TRBJ2-3; D may correspond to TRBD1 or TRBD2 (5 bases each). The germline V gene encodes CDR1 LNHNV and CDR2 YYDKDF (reference sequence). This CDR3 has 15 amino acids. The V end was cut by 0 bases, the J end by 0 bases, with 7 bases between. CDR3 nucleotides: TGTGCCACCAGCAGAGATTGGGGGAGCACAGATACGCAGTATTTT. It specifies CATSRDWGSTDTQYF.